These 7 T cell receptor beta chains came from one sample sequenced in a study of OX40 agonist ivuxolimab in advanced cancers. Using immunoSEQ multiplex PCR, the repertoire was profiled, and TCRdb retains in-frame clones only, with some absent. The sample includes about 54,000 clones, approximately 90% of them seen just once. The sample in question was CD4+ or CD8+ T cells sorted from blood, obtained in a trial of the OX40 agonist ivuxolimab. The receptors were sampled from an adult with an advanced solid tumor such as melanoma, head and neck, liver or kidney cancer.

The rearrangement joins TRBV7-6 to TRBJ1-5, with 7 positions matching TRBD1. CDR1 SGHVS and CDR2 FNYEAQ come from the germline V gene. Germline trimming cut 4 bases from V and 5 bases from J; bases unmatched to any gene: 8. CDR3 length: 15 residues. CDR3 amino acids: CASSSTGWFDQPQHF. The CDR3 coding sequence is TGTGCCAGCAGCTCGACAGGGTGGTTCGATCAGCCCCAGCATTTT.

The chain has TRBV2 and TRBJ2-1, with 11 positions matching TRBD2. The junction had 6 bases not matched to a gene; V was cut back by 7 bases and J by 4 bases. The CDR3 covers 15 residues. Germline lookup yields CDR1 SNHLY and CDR2 FYNNEI. As DNA, the CDR3 is TGTGCCAGCATGCCGGGACTAGCGGAATACAATGAGCAGTTCTTC. Protein product: CASMPGLAEYNEQFF.

The V and J genes are TRBV5-4 and TRBJ1-6; a possible D gene is TRBD1 (5 bases). V lost 5 bases to trimming and J lost 10 bases, with 16 bases between them. The CDR3 contains 14 residues. Per germline, CDR1 SGHNT and CDR2 YYREEE (reference sequence). The CDR3 is CASSSAEGKSPLHF. CDR3 nucleotide sequence: TGTGCCAGCAGTTCCGCTGAGGGGAAATCACCCCTCCACTTT.

The chain couples TRBV30 to TRBJ1-3; the D gene is possibly TRBD1 (6 bases). Germline V lookup: CDR1 GTSNPN, CDR2 SVGIG (reference sequence). Trimming shortened V by 2 bases and J by 7 bases, and 9 bases separated the two germline ends. CDR3 length: 12 amino acids. CDR3 DNA: TGTGCCTGGAGTCCCCAGGGGAACACCATATATTTT. Its protein is CAWSPQGNTIYF.

The chain employs TRBV28 and TRBJ2-7; tentatively, D is TRBD2 (6 bases). This CDR3 comprises 14 residues. Germline loops: CDR1 MDHEN, CDR2 SYDVKM. Deletions cut 4 bases from V and 2 bases from J, with 12 bases between. The chain's CDR3 is CASSWRGLTYEQYF. The CDR3 nucleotides read TGTGCCAGCAGTTGGCGGGGTCTTACCTACGAGCAGTACTTC.

The chain carries TRBV28 and TRBJ2-3; 10 bases line up with TRBD1. The germline gives CDR1 MDHEN, CDR2 SYDVKM. With V trimmed by 5 bases and J by 2 bases, 13 bases remained unmatched. CDR3 length: 18 residues. The DNA for the CDR3 is TGTGCCAGCAGTCTACCGCTCGGACAGGGGGACCCCACAGATACGCAGTATTTT. Protein product: CASSLPLGQGDPTDTQYF.

The chain links TRBV27 to TRBJ2-7; D not certain. Germline V gene data show CDR1 as MNHEY and CDR2 as SMNVEV (reference sequence). The V end was cut by 5 bases, the J end by 9 bases, with 23 bases between. The CDR3 loop spans 15 amino acids. The chain's CDR3 is CASSLSAGSLVGQYF. The DNA of the CDR3 is TGTGCCAGCAGTCTTTCAGCCGGTAGCTTGGTTGGGCAGTACTTC.